One T cell receptor (beta chain) is described in this entry. Its antigen remains unidentified. Base qualities were left out, and no much larger clone turns up one base away. The entry originates in a study of cytomegalovirus exposure and HLA in healthy donors listed by TCRdb under 2017. In terms of the full investigation: An earlier analysis of more than 550 of the donors reported about 300 Gb of sequence data and around 120 million unique TCR beta sequences obtained from around 180 million T cells. An early release covering some 640 HLA-typed donors comprised 250 to 350 gigabases of sequencing data and 85 million to 100 million unique TCR sequences. Among the roughly 400 genotyped donors, approximately 81% belonged to the genetic ancestry cluster associated with self-reported Caucasian donors. The study aimed to test whether signatures of past pathogen exposure could be identified by cataloging public T cell receptors. Using immunosequencing, the study profiled T cell repertoires from about 610 subjects and related those repertoires to cytomegalovirus serostatus. A separate validation cohort of 100 to 150 different subjects was used in addition to the approximately 640-subject first cohort. To predict cytomegalovirus infection status, the study brought together high-throughput TCR immunosequencing, statistical association of individual TCRs with disease status, and machine learning. A later analysis re-examined previously published TCR beta repertoires from over 500 donors and added high-resolution HLA genotyping to investigate patterns of TCR occurrence. In the later analysis, no new phenotypic data were used to find candidate immune exposures; instead, reliance was placed on TCR beta sequences and their occurrence across donors. In an earlier analysis of more than 550 of the donors, high-throughput TCR beta sequencing was used to judge whether each TCR beta V gene segment behaved as functional or pseudogenic. Alongside the repertoire data, information on donor age, sex, ethnicity and CMV serostatus was compiled. A later genetic analysis used genome-wide SNP genotypes for about three fifths of the 666 donors, treating that subset as a discovery cohort. Every discovery cohort repertoire had been produced on one sequencing platform. Both class I and class II loci were covered by HLA typing, at four-digit resolution. Typing coverage differed by locus: A, B, C, DRB1 and DQB1 were typed in about 629-630 donors, DQA1 in 522, DPA1 in some 600, and DPB1 in roughly 450. Because of strong linkage in the cohort, roughly 5 DR-DQ haplotypes were treated as single units for association and clustering. Across roughly 420 genotyped donors of the cohort, an average of 235,054 unique TCR beta nucleotide sequences per donor were sequenced, and around 19% of those sequences were non-productive. The full study reports these points: Presence/absence analyses assumed roughly uniform sequencing depth across donors, an assumption that may not hold. In a later analysis, 16,951 TCR beta sequences were associated with specific HLA alleles at a false discovery rate of 0.05. For the cohort, immune exposure information was limited to CMV serostatus. It was suggested by the authors that the approach could potentially be generalized to other disease states and immunological phenotypes. In this cohort, only TCR beta chains were sequenced, and detectable features were limited by the absence of alpha or paired-chain data. In a later analysis, most CMV-associated TCR beta chains were found to appear HLA-restricted, with HLA associations seemingly driven largely by CMV exposure. In a later genetic analysis, fewer N-insertions in productive TCRs were reported among donors in an Asian-associated ancestry cluster than the roughly 670-donor mean. Some IMGT-functional V segments, including TRBV6-2 and TRBV6-3, could not be distinguished by the 87-base-pair reads and were therefore excluded. According to a later analysis, TCR association rates differed among HLA loci, with DRB1 alleles showing the most associated TCRs and HLA-C alleles showing the fewest. Several of the top co-occurrence clusters appeared to be linked to parvovirus B19, influenza, CMV and Epstein-Barr virus, according to a later analysis. An earlier analysis of around 600 of the donors showed that most TCR beta V segments appeared in productive rearrangements either about 87% or about 30% of the time, which broadly matched IMGT annotations. While some public TCRs were present in many individuals, most TCR sequences turned up only very rarely across donors. A further reported finding was that TCR beta sequences accurately predicted the HLA-A and HLA-B alleles for most subjects in the first cohort. A few of the identified cytomegalovirus-associated TCR beta chains were confirmed in vitro to be specific for cytomegalovirus antigens. When HLA alleles, especially DR and DQ, strongly co-occurred, TCR associations were difficult to assign to individual alleles. Because some donors lacked HLA typing at each locus, the association tests relied only on the typed subset. A total of fewer than 200 TCR beta chains were listed by the study as associated with cytomegalovirus. In a later analysis, HLA-associated TCR beta chains showed more clonal expansion and lower generation probabilities than non-associated chains that were equally common. An association between a missense DCLRE1C variant and V-gene and J-gene trimming of TCR beta chains was found in a later genetic analysis and replicated in an independent cohort. Linkage disequilibrium might explain the correlated functional status among segregating V segments, but an unknown experimental factor could not be excluded. The earlier analysis of 587 of the donors excluded some 15 rarely observed V segments, including chromosome 9 orphons, because counts were too low. The classifier was reported to diagnose cytomegalovirus status with high specificity and sensitivity in both the original cohort and the validation cohort. The sequencing pipeline was judged likely to have produced a cluster of highly shared sequence variants as a technical artifact.

The CDR3, from cysteine to phenylalanine, totals 13 residues. Only the CDR3 portion is preserved as DNA: 39 bases, with reading frame beginning at the first base. Between the V and J ends, shortened by 2 bases and 6 bases respectively, the junction contains 8 bases. CDR1 and CDR2 were assigned from the germline V gene (reference sequence) as SEHNR and FQNEAQ. Library preparation was by the immunoSEQ multiplex PCR assay. The multiplex PCR relied on a mix of 60 forward primers for TCR Vbeta segments and 13 reverse primers for TCR Jbeta segments. The CDR3 region of rearranged TCR beta genes was amplified from genomic DNA with a multiplex PCR assay. Amplified TCR beta libraries were sequenced as 87-base-pair reads on the Illumina HiSeq System. The paper's processing steps were these. A later analysis tallied about 77 million unique TCR beta chains across the 666 repertoires, and approximately 12 million of those chains were shared by two or more donors. Raw reads were error-corrected and collapsed into unique sequences with a nearest-neighbor algorithm that merged closely related sequences to remove PCR and sequencing errors. Alignment of CDR3 sequences to IMGT reference sequences was used to assign V, D and J gene segments. For a sequence to be retained, at least a six-nucleotide match to both a V gene segment and a J gene segment was required. Rearrangements were classified as productive when the CDR3 lacked stop codons and remained in frame with V and J, and all other rearrangements were classified as non-productive. Following IMGT convention, CDR3 was defined as the stretch from the second conserved V-encoded cysteine to the conserved J-encoded phenylalanine. In an earlier analysis of just under 600 of the donors, sequences lacking an unambiguous match to a single V gene segment were excluded. In an earlier analysis of around 590 of the donors, a V segment was called functional when productive rearrangements were above 56.7%, and segregating when the standard deviation between donors exceeded 5%. A statistical classification framework was built for diagnosing cytomegalovirus status from the catalog of TCR beta chain sequences. In a later analysis, V and J genes were assigned by comparing TCR nucleotide sequences against IMGT/GENE-DB human TR gene sequences. A later analysis assigned CDR3 sequences and most-parsimonious VDJ recombination scenarios with the TCRdist pipeline. In a later analysis, each TCR beta chain was defined by its CDR3 amino acid sequence together with its V-gene family, and reads lacking a unique V-gene family were excluded. To address suspected cross-contamination and a sequencing artifact, a later analysis removed some 620 highly shared, low-generation-probability nucleotide sequences. In a later analysis, a clonal expansion index was calculated for each public chain from normalized within-repertoire ranks of inferred template counts. A later analysis computed generation probabilities with a VDJ recombination model fitted to out-of-frame rearrangements, and checked the results against IGoR. In a later analysis, hypergeometric tests were used to score TCR-TCR, TCR-HLA and TCR-CMV co-occurrence, with a repertoire-size bias correction applied to TCR pairs. In a later analysis, false discovery rates were estimated by permuting HLA or CMV assignments 20 times. In a later analysis, co-occurring TCRs were grouped using DBSCAN, with TCRdist sequence similarity added in when clustering inside HLA-allele-positive subsets. Co-occurrence clustering excluded repertoires with fewer than 30,000 or more than 120,000 public chains, plus five with anomalous nucleotide sharing. The immuneACCESS repertoire file appears here via TCRdb, limited to in-frame rearrangements. These files lack a portion of the clones; in checked studies, under half of the deficit traces to unresolved V genes, and the cause of the others is not known. V and J calls and clone size are those listed in that table; D and trimming were worked out from the DNA. Within this sample are fewer than 150,000 clones, with 80% of them counted one time only. Clones ranked in the top ten supply about 5% of the sample.

The cohort consisted of fewer than 700 healthy bone marrow donors. At the time of sampling, every cohort member was nominally healthy, though immune exposures that went unrecorded were likely present. The donor tested CMV seronegative, placing the donor among the 350 or so seronegative members of the cohort. Each donor provided a peripheral blood sample, and peripheral blood mononuclear cells were used for TCR beta sequencing. Genomic DNA was extracted from the blood cell samples with the Qiagen DNeasy Blood Extraction Kit. The TCR sequence derives from a male donor in good health and CMV-seronegative. The chain uses TRBV7-9 and TRBJ1-5; a tentative D call is TRBD1 (5 bases match). The sample taken for sequencing was PBMCs. The CDR3 has the sequence CASSLSGPQPQHF. The DNA sequence follows: TGTGCCAGCAGCTTATCAGGGCCTCAGCCCCAGCATTTT.